Shown below are 24 T cell receptor beta chains from a single sample sequenced in a study of T cell repertoires in cytomegalovirus infection (dated by TCRdb to between 2019 and 2020). Sequencing was carried out with an Illumina HiSeq 1500. In TCRdb, the public reads were trimmed at Q25 with fastp and aligned with MiXCR, with productive beta chains retained. Each record represents a unique CDR3 protein, reported with the most common genes and DNA among its rows. The sample contains approximately 260,000 distinct CDR3 sequences, more than 15% of them found a single time. Approximately 51% of the sample comes from the top ten. The sample consisted of CD8+ T cells from PBMCs. Receptors were obtained from a human donor in good health (CMV status not recorded). Some clones in this sample may be carry-over from other donors' samples.

The chain carries TRBV27 and TRBJ2-7, with D perhaps TRBD1 (5 bases). Germline V gives CDR1 MNHEY, CDR2 SMNVEV (reference sequence). Trimming took 3 bases from V and 2 from J, leaving 14 bases between them. CDR3 size: 15 residues. The chain's CDR3 is CASSFANGAAYEQYF. The CDR3, as DNA: TGTGCCAGCAGTTTCGCGAATGGGGCGGCCTACGAGCAGTACTTC.

The chain combines TRBV7-6 with TRBJ1-2; no clear D. V gave up 1 base and J gave up 8 bases, with 8 bases separating them. The CDR3 runs 12 residues. The germline CDR1 and CDR2 sequences are SGHVS and FNYEAQ. In nucleotides, the CDR3 is TGTGCCAGCAGCTTAGGAGGTTTGGGCTACACCTTC. This encodes CASSLGGLGYTF.

This sequence joins TRBV12-3 or TRBV12-4 and TRBJ1-1; D is unclear. There are 17 residues in the CDR3. V was cut by 3 bases and J by 0 bases, with 17 bases left in between. As DNA, the CDR3 is TGTGCCAGCAGTTTTTTAACCGAGCAATCTATGAACACTGAAGCTTTCTTT. Protein product: CASSFLTEQSMNTEAFF.

The J gene is TRBJ2-1, the V gene TRBV6-8; 7 nucleotides align to TRBD1. Germline CDR1 is MNHGY and CDR2 is SAAAGT. V gave up 2 bases and J gave up 0 bases; unmatched junction bases: 1. This CDR3 is 15 amino acids long. Here the CDR3 DNA reads TGTGCCAGCAGTTACGGGGACAGCTCCTACAATGAGCAGTTCTTC. Protein sequence: CASSYGDSSYNEQFF.

This clonotype has more than one count but fewer than ten. CDR3 sequence: CASSQGTGPFEAFF. For the CDR3, the DNA is TGTGCCAGCAGCCAAGGGACAGGCCCATTTGAAGCTTTCTTT. The chain recombines TRBV3-1 with TRBJ1-1; 7 positions agree with TRBD1. The trim removed 1 base at V and 7 bases at J, leaving 6 bases unmatched. This CDR3 is 14 amino acids long. Germline V lookup: CDR1 LGHDT, CDR2 YNNKEL (reference sequence).

This clonotype occurred a few times. The chain has TRBV6-6 and TRBJ2-3; maybe TRBD2 (6 bases). With 6 bases removed from V and 4 bases from J, the gap between germline ends came to 17 bases. The CDR3 sequence is 15 residues long. CDR1 MNHNY and CDR2 SVGAGI come from the germline V gene (reference sequence). The CDR3 region is CASSKGRTRADTQYF. The CDR3 bases are TGTGCCAGCAGCAAGGGGAGGACACGGGCAGATACGCAGTATTTT.

This clonotype was seen repeatedly, ten times or more. This sequence joins TRBV6-1 and TRBJ2-1; no reliable D call. CDR3 length: 14 amino acids. V lost 5 bases and J 3 bases, leaving 11 bases between the germline ends. Germline V gene sequence: CDR1 MNHNS, CDR2 SASEGT. The CDR3 protein is CASSFSASYNEQFF. CDR3 DNA: TGTGCCAGCAGTTTCTCAGCTAGCTACAATGAGCAGTTCTTC.

This chain uses TRBV4-3 with TRBJ2-2, with TRBD2 identical over 10 bases. With 1 base clipped from V and 7 bases from J, the junction kept 9 bases outside the gene matches. Germline-derived CDR1 and CDR2 are LGHNA and YSLEER. The CDR3 contains 17 residues. The CDR3 sequence is CASSQALAGVVSGELFF. CDR3 sequence (DNA): TGCGCCAGCAGCCAAGCGCTAGCGGGGGTAGTCAGCGGGGAGCTGTTTTTT.

This clonotype was counted at least ten times. The genes are TRBV12-3 or TRBV12-4 and TRBJ2-5; D is possibly TRBD2 (6 bases). V was cut by 3 bases and J by 7 bases, with 15 bases left in between. CDR3 size: 14 residues. CDR3 residues: CASSLGLEGGTQYF. CDR3 sequence (DNA): TGTGCCAGCAGTTTGGGGCTAGAGGGAGGGACCCAGTACTTC.

This clonotype showed up just a few times. The V call is TRBV6-6, the J call TRBJ2-4; D uncertain. The germline V gene has CDR1 MNHNY and CDR2 SVGAGI (reference sequence). This CDR3 has 19 amino acids. The V end lost 5 bases, the J end lost 0 bases, and 23 bases lay between the germline ends. CDR3 in amino acids: CASSGNSFMSPVAKNIQYF. CDR3 DNA: TGTGCCAGCAGTGGAAACTCGTTCATGAGCCCAGTAGCCAAAAACATTCAGTACTTC.

V usage is TRBV12-3 or TRBV12-4 and J usage is TRBJ2-3; D is possibly TRBD1 or TRBD2 (6 bases each). Deletions cut 2 bases from V and 5 bases from J, with 11 bases between. This CDR3 is built from 14 residues. The CDR3 DNA is TGTGCCAGCAGTTTAAAGGGGGGCGGAGATACGCAGTATTTT. Amino acids: CASSLKGGGDTQYF.

The chain recombines TRBV6-2 or TRBV6-3 with TRBJ2-2; the D gene is possibly TRBD2 (6 bases). Per the germline V gene, CDR1 is MNHEY and CDR2 is SVGEGT. CDR3 length equals 18 residues. V lost 5 bases to trimming and J lost 1 base, with 20 bases between them. The CDR3 sequence is CASSTRKGWRVNTGELFF. CDR3 DNA: TGTGCCAGCAGTACTCGAAAGGGATGGAGGGTGAACACCGGGGAGCTGTTTTTT.

In this sample, this clonotype turned up many times. The gene calls are TRBV5-5 and TRBJ2-3, with TRBD2 matching 8 bases. Germline loops: CDR1 SGHKS, CDR2 YYEKEE (reference sequence). The CDR3 runs to 17 residues. V was clipped by 4 bases and J by 0 bases; unmatched bases: 10. The CDR3 DNA follows: TGTGCCAGCAGCGCACCGGGGCGCGGGGGGAGCACAGATACGCAGTATTTT. It translates to CASSAPGRGGSTDTQYF.

This clonotype was observed at least ten times. The chain uses TRBV6-5 and TRBJ1-1; D might be TRBD1 (5 bases). Germline CDR1 MNHEY, CDR2 SVGAGI. This CDR3 is built from 15 residues. V lost 0 bases and J lost 4, with 12 bases in between. CDR3 nucleotide sequence: TGTGCCAGCAGTTACTCGATTACAGGATCCACTGAAGCTTTCTTT. Its protein is CASSYSITGSTEAFF.

This clonotype was seen a handful of times. The chain has TRBV12-3 or TRBV12-4 and TRBJ2-2, with D unresolved. The V end was cut by 7 bases, the J end by 6 bases, with 21 bases between. The CDR3 runs to 16 residues. The CDR3 spells CASIFPGLNTAGELFF. The CDR3 bases are TGTGCCAGCATTTTCCCCGGCTTAAACACTGCCGGGGAGCTGTTTTTT.

Comment on this clonotype: This may arise from a read error, as a much more abundant clone is one base away. The chain links TRBV7-2 to TRBJ2-7; D unresolved. Looked up from germline, CDR1 is SGHTA and CDR2 is FQGNSA. CDR3 length: 15 amino acids. DNA for the CDR3: TGTGTCAGCAGCTTGAGTTCCGGTCTCAACTACGAGCAGTACTTC. Translating it yields CVSSLSSGLNYEQYF.

This clonotype occurred many times. This chain uses TRBV5-6 with TRBJ1-6; D might be TRBD1 (5 bases). Looked up from germline, CDR1 is SGHDT and CDR2 is YYEEEE. The CDR3 sequence is 16 residues long. V was shortened by 3 bases and J by 2 bases, with 12 bases between the two germline ends. CDR3 coding DNA: TGTGCCAGCAGCTCATACAGGAGTCCCTATAATTCACCCCTCCACTTT. Protein sequence: CASSSYRSPYNSPLHF.

This clonotype was seen repeatedly, ten times or more. The CDR3 is CASSPLWVGAPSGANVLTF. For the CDR3, the DNA is TGTGCCAGCAGCCCACTATGGGTAGGGGCACCCTCTGGGGCCAACGTCCTGACTTTC. This chain connects TRBV7-6 to TRBJ2-6; tentative D call: TRBD1 (5 bases). Deletions cut 5 bases from V and 0 bases from J, with 20 bases between. The CDR3 length is 19 residues. Germline V gene sequence: CDR1 SGHVS, CDR2 FNYEAQ.

Ten or more counts support this clonotype. V and J are TRBV12-3 or TRBV12-4 and TRBJ1-1, with 10 bases fitting TRBD1. V lost 6 bases and J lost 5; bases outside the gene matches: 3. This CDR3 region has 13 residues. The CDR3, as DNA: TGTGCCAGCAGGACAGGGGGCCTGACTGAAGCTTTCTTT. Its protein product is CASRTGGLTEAFF.

The sample holds many counts of this clonotype. The chain couples TRBV7-2 to TRBJ2-7, with D possibly TRBD1 on 5 matching bases. The ends were cut back, 0 bases at V and 4 bases at J, with 13 bases in the middle. CDR3 size: 15 residues. Germline V gene sequence: CDR1 SGHTA, CDR2 FQGNSA. CDR3 bases: TGTGCCAGCAGCTTAGCCACAGGATCCTCTTACGAGCAGTACTTC. Translating gives CASSLATGSSYEQYF.

This clonotype was recorded at least ten times. The chain carries TRBV7-9 and TRBJ2-7; the match to TRBD1 covers 7 bases. The CDR3 has 11 amino acids. The ends lost 7 bases at V and 6 bases at J; junction bases unmatched: 3. The germline V gene has CDR1 SEHNR and CDR2 FQNEAQ (reference sequence). CDR3 sequence reads: CASTRDSEQYF. In DNA, the CDR3 is TGTGCCAGCACCCGGGACAGCGAGCAGTACTTC.

The gene calls are TRBV5-1 and TRBJ2-7; 9 nucleotides align to TRBD1. From germline, CDR1 is SGHRS and CDR2 YFSETQ. The CDR3 has 15 amino acids. V lost 0 bases and J lost 6; bases outside the gene matches: 7. As DNA, the CDR3 is TGCGCCAGCAGCTTGGACTGGACAGGGGTCCTCGAGCAGTACTTC. Translating gives CASSLDWTGVLEQYF. The complete variable domain, with remaining parts taken from reference TRBV5-1 and TRBJ2-7, reads KAGVTQTPRYLIKTRGQQVTLSCSPISGHRSVSWYQQTPGQGLQFLFEYFSETQRNKGNFPGRFSGRQFSNSRSEMNVSTLELGDSALYLCASSLDWTGVLEQYFGPGTRLTVT.

The chain is built from TRBV5-1 and TRBJ2-7; D tentatively fits TRBD1 or TRBD2 (5 bases each). The CDR3 runs to 15 residues. V was cut by 0 bases and J by 0 bases, with 10 bases left in between. Germline V CDR1 and CDR2: SGHRS, YFSETQ. Here the CDR3 DNA reads TGCGCCAGCAGCTTGGCAGGGACCACCTCCTACGAGCAGTACTTC. It codes for CASSLAGTTSYEQYF. The whole variable domain, remainder taken from reference TRBV5-1 and TRBJ2-7, is KAGVTQTPRYLIKTRGQQVTLSCSPISGHRSVSWYQQTPGQGLQFLFEYFSETQRNKGNFPGRFSGRQFSNSRSEMNVSTLELGDSALYLCASSLAGTTSYEQYFGPGTRLTVT.

V and J are TRBV27 and TRBJ2-3; TRBD1 matches at 9 bases. Germline CDR1 MNHEY, CDR2 SMNVEV (reference sequence). V was pared by 4 bases and J by 3 bases, with 14 bases of the junction left unmatched. The CDR3 has 18 amino acids. The CDR3 spells CASSSIGTGLIITDTQYF. The CDR3, as DNA: TGTGCCAGCAGTTCGATCGGGACAGGGTTGATTATTACAGATACGCAGTATTTT.